These 22 T cell receptor beta chains were sequenced from one sample in a study of monozygotic twins with inflammatory bowel disease. Following a re-call of the 5' RACE reads, TCRdb has one entry per CDR3 protein and lacks DNA. The table lists fewer than 200,000 distinct CDR3 sequences. Source material: blood. These receptors came from a human donor with ulcerative colitis or Crohn's disease, or a healthy co-twin of an affected twin (not recorded which).

The CDR3 reads CASSLQRAYVQYF. This chain connects TRBV5-1 to TRBJ2-7. CDR1 is SGHRS, CDR2 YFSETQ, per germline. The CDR3 runs to 13 residues.

V and J are TRBV24-1 and TRBJ2-5. CDR1 is KGHDR and CDR2 is SFDVKD in the germline V gene. The CDR3 length is 13 residues. CDR3 amino acids: CATSDLPEETQYF.

The chain joins TRBV10-3 to TRBJ2-1; TCRdb's assignment of TRBD2 cannot be checked, as there is no DNA. CDR1 and CDR2 from the germline V gene are ENHRY and SYGVKD. The CDR3 extends over 14 amino acids. CDR3 sequence: CAAAESSLYNEQFF.

The chain carries TRBV5-1 and TRBJ2-7; the TCRdb D gene call, TRBD1, has no DNA to confirm it. This CDR3 has 16 residues. Germline loops: CDR1 SGHRS, CDR2 YFSETQ. The CDR3 region is CASSSSTGEGSYEQYF. Combining the CDR3 with reference TRBV5-1 and TRBJ2-7 gives the whole variable domain KAGVTQTPRYLIKTRGQQVTLSCSPISGHRSVSWYQQTPGQGLQFLFEYFSETQRNKGNFPGRFSGRQFSNSRSEMNVSTLELGDSALYLCASSSSTGEGSYEQYFGPGTRLTVT.

The genes are TRBV4-1 and TRBJ2-3; the D call of TRBD1 rests on TCRdb alone, since no DNA is present to check it. Germline V gene data show CDR1 as MGHRA and CDR2 as YSYEKL. The CDR3 extends over 14 amino acids. The CDR3 reads CASSPGTSPDTQYF.

The CDR3 spells CASSQAVDGELFF. This chain joins TRBV6-2 or TRBV6-3 and TRBJ2-2. Germline V gives CDR1 MNHEY, CDR2 SVGEGT. This CDR3 region has 13 residues.

The V gene is TRBV7-3, the J gene TRBJ1-1. CDR1 SGHTA and CDR2 FQGTGA come from the germline V gene. This CDR3 comprises 16 residues. Here the CDR3 reads CASSLMGGQMNTEAFF.

V and J are TRBV6-1 and TRBJ2-1; the TRBD2 assignment by TCRdb is unverifiable without DNA. This CDR3 is 17 amino acids long. Looked up from germline, CDR1 is MNHNS and CDR2 is SASEGT. The CDR3 loop reads CASRSLSGSRSYNEQFF.

The chain combines TRBV5-1 with TRBJ2-7; TCRdb selects TRBD1, and the lack of DNA leaves this call unchecked. The germline CDR1 and CDR2 sequences are SGHRS and YFSETQ. The CDR3 runs 14 residues. The CDR3 spells CASSLETGLNEQYF.

This chain connects TRBV12-3 or TRBV12-4 to TRBJ2-3; the TRBD2 assignment by TCRdb is unverifiable without DNA. CDR3 size: 15 residues. The CDR3 loop is CASSLGPRLTDTQYF.

The rearrangement uses TRBV20-1 and TRBJ1-5. Germline CDR1 is DFQATT and CDR2 is SNEGSKA (reference sequence). The CDR3 covers 13 residues. The CDR3 spells CSGTPGGDQPQHF.

The chain recombines TRBV6-5 with TRBJ2-7; lacking DNA, the TRBD1 call made by TCRdb goes unchecked. Germline V lookup: CDR1 MNHEY, CDR2 SVGAGI. The CDR3 covers 14 residues. The CDR3 here is CASSYSEGPGEQYF.

The rearrangement links TRBV20-1 to TRBJ1-2; TCRdb picks TRBD1, but there is no DNA to check that call. The germline V gene has CDR1 DFQATT and CDR2 SNEGSKA (reference sequence). CDR3 length equals 13 residues. The chain's CDR3 is CSVATGGVYGYTF.

J is TRBJ2-1 and V is TRBV4-3; checking the TCRdb D call of TRBD2 is not possible without DNA. The length of the CDR3 is 13 residues. Germline values: CDR1 LGHNA, CDR2 YSLEER. CDR3 sequence: CASSQDRALEQFF.

The chain uses TRBV13 and TRBJ2-7; TCRdb proposes TRBD2, but this gene call is untestable without DNA. The CDR3 has 14 amino acids. Germline CDR1 PRHDT, CDR2 FYEKMQ (reference sequence). CDR3 residues: CASSLTSSGYEQYF.

The gene calls are TRBV20-1 and TRBJ2-7; the TCRdb call, TRBD1, lacks DNA for checking. The CDR3 runs 14 residues. Germline V CDR1 and CDR2: DFQATT, SNEGSKA (reference sequence). CDR3 residues: CSARDPAGGYEQYF.

The V gene is TRBV20-1, the J gene TRBJ2-2; TCRdb picks TRBD2, but there is no DNA to check that call. The CDR3 has 17 residues. The germline CDR1 and CDR2 sequences are DFQATT and SNEGSKA (reference sequence). The CDR3 reads CSARDRTSGSGTGELFF.

The V and J genes are TRBV6-2 or TRBV6-3 and TRBJ1-2; no DNA is available, so the TRBD1 call from TCRdb remains unchecked. Germline V CDR1 and CDR2: MNHEY, SVGEGT. The CDR3 runs to 14 residues. This chain's CDR3 is CASSYSDRNYGYTF.

The chain is built from TRBV27 and TRBJ2-7; TCRdb's assignment of TRBD2 cannot be checked, as there is no DNA. The CDR3 length is 14 residues. CDR1 MNHEY and CDR2 SMNVEV come from the germline V gene (reference sequence). The chain's CDR3 is CASSSTRRAYEQYF.

V gene TRBV7-2 combines with J gene TRBJ2-1. In germline, CDR1 is SGHTA, CDR2 FQGNSA. CDR3 length: 12 amino acids. CDR3: CASSRHAKEQFF.

This chain joins TRBV29-1 and TRBJ1-4; TCRdb returns TRBD1, unconfirmable since there is no DNA. CDR1 and CDR2 (germline): SQVTM, ANQGSEA. The CDR3 extends over 16 amino acids. The CDR3 protein is CSVEGSSGRTNEKLFF.

V and J are TRBV7-2 and TRBJ2-3; lacking DNA, the TRBD2 call made by TCRdb goes unchecked. Germline-derived CDR1 and CDR2 are SGHTA and FQGNSA. CDR3 size: 14 residues. The CDR3 is CASSSLRATDTQYF.